This paragraph reports one T cell receptor (beta chain). The data are from a study of shared clonotypes between healthy human individuals. The naive CD8 population came from CD45RO-negative cells selected for CCR7, without terminally differentiated effector memory CD45RA+ cells. This table comes from immunoSEQ multiplex PCR, and its TCRdb copy is limited to in-frame clones, with some not included. In the table there are roughly 1,800,000 clones, roughly 95% of which are singletons. V dropped 1 base and J dropped 5; count of bases not matched to a gene: 9. Germline lookup yields CDR1 SGHRS and CDR2 YFSETQ. This CDR3 has 16 amino acids.

The chain employs TRBV5-1 and TRBJ2-1, with 7 bases fitting TRBD2. This TCR was sampled from a man aged 18 to 30 in good health. The sequenced sample was naive CD8+ T cells sorted from blood. The CDR3 loop is CASSLSAGAPNNEQFF. In DNA form, the CDR3 reads TGCGCCAGCAGCTTGTCTGCGGGAGCGCCAAACAATGAGCAGTTCTTC.